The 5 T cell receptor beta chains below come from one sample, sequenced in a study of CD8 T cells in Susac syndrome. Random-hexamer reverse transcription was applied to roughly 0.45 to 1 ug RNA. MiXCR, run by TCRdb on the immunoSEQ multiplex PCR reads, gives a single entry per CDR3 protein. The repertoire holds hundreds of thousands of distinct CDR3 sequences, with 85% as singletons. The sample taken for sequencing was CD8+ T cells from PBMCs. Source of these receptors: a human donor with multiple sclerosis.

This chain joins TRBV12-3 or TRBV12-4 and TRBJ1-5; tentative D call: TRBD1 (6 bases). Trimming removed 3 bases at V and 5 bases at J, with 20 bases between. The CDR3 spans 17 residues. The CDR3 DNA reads TGTGCCAGCAGTTTTCAACTACAGGGTCAGGACGATCAGCCCCAGCATTTT. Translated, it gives CASSFQLQGQDDQPQHF.

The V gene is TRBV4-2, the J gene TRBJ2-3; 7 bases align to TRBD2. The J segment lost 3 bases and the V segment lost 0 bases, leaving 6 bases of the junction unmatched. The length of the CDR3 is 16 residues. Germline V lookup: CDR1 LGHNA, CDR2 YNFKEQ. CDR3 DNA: TGTGCCAGCAGCCAAGAGGCCGGGGAGGGGACAGATACGCAGTATTTT. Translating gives CASSQEAGEGTDTQYF.

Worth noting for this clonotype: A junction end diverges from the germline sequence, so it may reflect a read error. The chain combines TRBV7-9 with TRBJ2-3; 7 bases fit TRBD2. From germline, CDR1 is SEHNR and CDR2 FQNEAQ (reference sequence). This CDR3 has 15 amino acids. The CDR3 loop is CASSPSRGTTNTQYF. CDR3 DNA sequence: TGTGCCAGCAGCCCTTCGCGGGGGACCACAAATACGCAGTATTTT.

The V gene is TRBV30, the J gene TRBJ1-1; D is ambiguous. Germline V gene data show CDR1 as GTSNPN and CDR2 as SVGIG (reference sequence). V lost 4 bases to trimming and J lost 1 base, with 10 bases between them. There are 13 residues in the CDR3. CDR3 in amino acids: CAWNGGRNTEAFF. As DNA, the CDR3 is TGTGCCTGGAATGGAGGCCGGAACACTGAAGCTTTCTTT.

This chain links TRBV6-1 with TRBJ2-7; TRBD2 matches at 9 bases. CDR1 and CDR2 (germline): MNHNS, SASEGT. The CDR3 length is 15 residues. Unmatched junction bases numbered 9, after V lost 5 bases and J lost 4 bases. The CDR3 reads CASSPQAGGYYEQYF. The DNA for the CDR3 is TGTGCCAGCAGTCCGCAAGCGGGGGGTTATTACGAGCAGTACTTC.